Listed below are T cell receptor beta chains from one sample, sequenced in a study of vaccination and CD4 T cells after COVID-19. MiXCR, applied by TCRdb to the PCR reads, yields one record per CDR3 protein. The table includes over 15,000 distinct CDR3 sequences, around 60% detected once. These TCRs' antigens remain unknown. Sequencing input: CD4+ T cells from blood, cultured in vitro. Every receptor here comes from a human donor who had recovered from COVID-19. CDR3s include the opening cysteine and the closing phenylalanine or tryptophan. Each record gives: clone size, D gene, V gene, J gene, CDR3 protein, CDR3 DNA. D genes are given only for firm matches. Size is omitted from some rows. Given values are once, few, many or a class for expanded clones.

clone_size: once
d_call: -
v_call: TRBV29-1
j_call: TRBJ2-7
cdr3_aa: CSVEGTVPYEQYF
cdr3_nt: TGCAGCGTTGAAGGGACGGTTCCCTACGAGCAGTACTTC

clone_size: few
d_call: TRBD1
v_call: TRBV28
j_call: TRBJ1-2
cdr3_aa: CASSIYRGQYGYTF
cdr3_nt: TGTGCCAGCAGTATCTACAGGGGGCAATATGGCTACACCTTC

clone_size: -
d_call: TRBD2
v_call: TRBV18
j_call: TRBJ2-3
cdr3_aa: CASSPRTSIDTQYF
cdr3_nt: TGTGCCAGCTCACCACGGACTAGCATTGATACGCAGTATTTT

clone_size: once
d_call: TRBD1
v_call: TRBV9
j_call: TRBJ1-1
cdr3_aa: CASSPRQGGNTEAFF
cdr3_nt: TGTGCCAGCAGCCCGCGACAGGGGGGGAACACTGAAGCTTTCTTT

clone_size: -
d_call: TRBD2
v_call: TRBV19
j_call: TRBJ2-2
cdr3_aa: CARMGLAGTTGELFF
cdr3_nt: TGTGCCAGGATGGGACTAGCGGGGACGACCGGGGAGCTGTTTTTT

clone_size: -
d_call: -
v_call: TRBV20-1
j_call: TRBJ2-7
cdr3_aa: CSARARWAYEQYF
cdr3_nt: TGCAGTGCTAGGGCTAGGTGGGCCTACGAGCAGTACTTC

clone_size: once
d_call: -
v_call: TRBV7-2
j_call: TRBJ2-3
cdr3_aa: CASSDRTLNTDTQYF
cdr3_nt: TGTGCCAGCAGCGACAGAACCCTCAACACAGATACGCAGTATTTT

clone_size: -
d_call: -
v_call: TRBV7-3
j_call: TRBJ2-3
cdr3_aa: CASSPGADTQYF
cdr3_nt: TGTGCCAGCAGCCCCGGGGCAGATACGCAGTATTTT

clone_size: -
d_call: -
v_call: TRBV7-6
j_call: TRBJ1-2
cdr3_aa: CAIRDNYGYTF
cdr3_nt: TGTGCCATAAGGGATAACTATGGCTACACCTTC

clone_size: -
d_call: TRBD1
v_call: TRBV2
j_call: TRBJ1-5
cdr3_aa: CASSPGQIVRPQHF
cdr3_nt: TGTGCCAGCAGCCCGGGACAGATAGTACGACCCCAGCATTTT

clone_size: -
d_call: -
v_call: TRBV19
j_call: TRBJ1-2
cdr3_aa: CASSIDLVDHYGYTF
cdr3_nt: TGTGCCAGTAGTATAGATCTCGTAGATCACTATGGCTACACCTTC

clone_size: -
d_call: -
v_call: TRBV19
j_call: TRBJ1-1
cdr3_aa: CASTRDAEAFF
cdr3_nt: TGTGCCAGTACCCGTGACGCTGAAGCTTTCTTT

clone_size: few
d_call: -
v_call: TRBV20-1
j_call: TRBJ2-3
cdr3_aa: CSAKGGTDTQYF
cdr3_nt: TGCAGTGCTAAAGGGGGCACAGATACGCAGTATTTT

clone_size: medium-sized
d_call: -
v_call: TRBV27
j_call: TRBJ1-1
cdr3_aa: CASTPFPGVRTEAFF
cdr3_nt: TGTGCCAGCACCCCCTTCCCAGGGGTACGGACTGAAGCTTTCTTT

clone_size: -
d_call: -
v_call: TRBV6-1
j_call: TRBJ1-2
cdr3_aa: CASSEWGGDGYTF
cdr3_nt: TGTGCCAGCAGTGAATGGGGAGGGGATGGCTACACCTTC

clone_size: -
d_call: -
v_call: TRBV28
j_call: TRBJ1-2
cdr3_aa: CASSLGSGGSWGYTF
cdr3_nt: TGTGCCAGCAGTTTAGGATCCGGGGGATCTTGGGGCTACACCTTC

clone_size: -
d_call: -
v_call: TRBV19
j_call: TRBJ1-1
cdr3_aa: CASTATEGTEAFF
cdr3_nt: TGTGCCAGTACAGCTACTGAGGGGACTGAAGCTTTCTTT

clone_size: once
d_call: TRBD2
v_call: TRBV5-1
j_call: TRBJ2-7
cdr3_aa: CASSLAETSGSSYEQYF
cdr3_nt: TGCGCCAGCAGCTTGGCAGAGACTAGCGGGAGCAGCTACGAGCAGTACTTC

clone_size: -
d_call: -
v_call: TRBV2
j_call: TRBJ1-1
cdr3_aa: CASSELTGDTEAFF
cdr3_nt: TGTGCCAGCAGTGAGTTGACGGGAGACACTGAAGCTTTCTTT

clone_size: -
d_call: -
v_call: TRBV7-2
j_call: TRBJ1-4
cdr3_aa: CASSRATNEKLFF
cdr3_nt: TGTGCCAGCAGCCGAGCAACTAATGAAAAACTGTTTTTT

clone_size: once
d_call: TRBD2
v_call: TRBV28
j_call: TRBJ2-3
cdr3_aa: CASSPPGTSSSTDTQYF
cdr3_nt: TGTGCCAGCAGTCCACCCGGGACTAGCTCCAGCACAGATACGCAGTATTTT

clone_size: -
d_call: -
v_call: TRBV4-2
j_call: TRBJ1-5
cdr3_aa: CASSRDTQYQPQHF
cdr3_nt: TGTGCCAGCAGCCGGGACACCCAATATCAGCCCCAGCATTTT

clone_size: -
d_call: -
v_call: TRBV7-8
j_call: TRBJ2-3
cdr3_aa: CASSLGGSRTDTQYF
cdr3_nt: TGTGCCAGCAGCTTAGGAGGTAGCCGCACAGATACGCAGTATTTT

clone_size: -
d_call: -
v_call: TRBV7-2
j_call: TRBJ2-1
cdr3_aa: CASSAISSNEQFF
cdr3_nt: TGTGCCAGCAGCGCCATTAGCAGCAATGAGCAGTTCTTC

clone_size: -
d_call: -
v_call: TRBV10-3
j_call: TRBJ2-2
cdr3_aa: CAISTGTAHTGELFF
cdr3_nt: TGTGCCATCAGTACCGGTACTGCACACACCGGGGAGCTGTTTTTT